The present entry profiles one TCR beta chain with its context. This CDR3 contains 12 residues. The V gene's germline CDR1 is LNHDA and CDR2 SQIVND (reference sequence). V dropped 5 bases and J dropped 5 bases, with 9 bases sitting between them. Clones were read by immunoSEQ multiplex PCR, and TCRdb kept only the in-frame ones, dropping some. The sample carries 160,000 or so clones, 90% to 95% recorded once. The data derive from a study of blood T cell repertoires in COVID-19. The clonotype originates from a woman aged 55-69 years with COVID-19, enrolled during active disease. Sequenced: peripheral blood. The chain links TRBV19 to TRBJ2-5; no clear D. The CDR3 is CASSSRWETQYF. Written as DNA, the CDR3 is TGTGCCAGTAGTTCTAGATGGGAGACCCAGTACTTC.